Shown below are 3 T cell receptor beta chains from a single sample sequenced in a study of shared clonotypes between healthy human individuals. Assay: immunoSEQ multiplex PCR; the TCRdb copy retains only in-frame clones and omits some. The table includes 2,500,000 or so clones, 90% to 95% detected once. Sequenced material: naive CD4+ T cells from PBMCs. Subset specified: CD45RA+ positively selected. The receptors originated from a man aged 18 to 29 in good health. Some clones in this sample may be carry-over from other donors' samples.

This clone was counted a single time. This chain links TRBV5-1 with TRBJ2-3; TRBD1 matches 8 bases. V lost 4 bases and J lost 4; bases outside the gene matches: 11. This CDR3 has 16 residues. The germline gives CDR1 SGHRS, CDR2 YFSETQ. The CDR3 DNA reads TGCGCCAGCAGCGCCGGTAGACAGGGGCCGGCAGATACGCAGTATTTT. Translated: CASSAGRQGPADTQYF.

The chain combines TRBV5-4 with TRBJ2-7; 7 nucleotides agree with TRBD1. V dropped 4 bases and J dropped 5; count of bases not matched to a gene: 12. This CDR3 has 15 amino acids. Germline V gives CDR1 SGHNT, CDR2 YYREEE (reference sequence). The CDR3 bases are TGTGCCAGCAGCCCCACAGGGGTGATGGTTGACGAGCAGTACTTC. Translated, it gives CASSPTGVMVDEQYF.

The chain joins TRBV6-6 to TRBJ2-3, with unresolved D. This CDR3 has 11 residues. From germline, CDR1 is MNHNY and CDR2 SVGAGI (reference sequence). V was pared by 10 bases and J by 5 bases, with 10 bases between. The CDR3, as DNA: TGTGCCACCTCCTGGGGAGATACGCAGTATTTT. Translated, it gives CATSWGDTQYF.